This record looks at one TCR beta chain sequence and its context. The sample comes from a study of OX40 agonist ivuxolimab in advanced cancers. Whole-study context: In three patients, partial responses were observed, one with hepatocellular carcinoma and two with cutaneous melanoma.

Looked up from germline, CDR1 is MNHEY and CDR2 is SVGAGI. The CDR3 covers 14 residues. Between the trimmed V and J ends, which lost 5 bases and 7 bases, there was a span of 14 bases. Clones were read by immunoSEQ multiplex PCR, and TCRdb kept only the in-frame ones, dropping some. The profile shows about 66,000 clones, 80% to 85% of them singletons. The clonotype comes from an adult with an advanced solid tumor such as melanoma, head and neck, liver or kidney cancer. The sample was CD4+ or CD8+ T cells sorted from blood, taken in a trial of the OX40 agonist ivuxolimab. This sequence joins TRBV6-5 and TRBJ2-2; maybe TRBD1 (6 bases). CDR3: CASSAQGNGGELFF. DNA of the CDR3: TGTGCCAGCAGTGCCCAGGGGAATGGCGGGGAGCTGTTTTTT.